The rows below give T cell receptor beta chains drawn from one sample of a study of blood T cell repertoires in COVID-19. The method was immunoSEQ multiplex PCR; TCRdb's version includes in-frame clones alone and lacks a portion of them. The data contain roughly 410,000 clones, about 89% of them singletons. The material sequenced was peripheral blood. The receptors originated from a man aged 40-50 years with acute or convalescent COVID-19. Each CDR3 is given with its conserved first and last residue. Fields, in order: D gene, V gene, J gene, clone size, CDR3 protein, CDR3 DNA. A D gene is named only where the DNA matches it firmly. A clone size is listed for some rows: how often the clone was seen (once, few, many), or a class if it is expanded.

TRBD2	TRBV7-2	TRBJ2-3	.	CASSPGLALTDTQYF	TGTGCCAGCAGCCCCGGACTAGCCCTCACAGATACGCAGTATTTT
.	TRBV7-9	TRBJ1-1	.	CASSLSEYTEAFF	TGTGCCAGCAGCTTGTCAGAATACACTGAAGCTTTCTTT
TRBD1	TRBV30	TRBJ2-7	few	CAWSPGTGIGDEQYF	TGTGCCTGGAGTCCAGGGACAGGGATAGGCGACGAGCAGTACTTC
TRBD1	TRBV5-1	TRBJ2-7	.	CASGSPTGLGEQYF	TGCGCCAGCGGCTCGCCGACAGGGTTGGGCGAGCAGTACTTC
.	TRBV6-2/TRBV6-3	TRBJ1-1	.	CASSYPGSPAGAFF	TGTGCCAGCAGTTACCCAGGGTCCCCCGCGGGGGCTTTCTTT
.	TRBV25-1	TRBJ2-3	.	CASSARTSDYTDTQYF	TGTGCCAGCAGTGCCCGGACATCAGATTACACAGATACGCAGTATTTT
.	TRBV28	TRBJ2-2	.	CASQGAGAGELFF	TGTGCCAGTCAGGGGGCGGGGGCCGGGGAGCTGTTTTTT
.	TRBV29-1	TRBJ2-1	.	CSVAEGGLNEQFF	TGCAGCGTGGCTGAGGGGGGGCTGAATGAGCAGTTCTTC
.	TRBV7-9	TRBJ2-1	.	CASSYRVPYNEQFF	TGTGCCAGCAGCTACAGGGTACCCTACAATGAGCAGTTCTTC
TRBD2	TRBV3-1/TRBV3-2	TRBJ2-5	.	CASSQDRLAGIGYQETQYF	TGTGCCAGCAGCCAAGATAGACTAGCGGGAATTGGGTACCAAGAGACCCAGTACTTC
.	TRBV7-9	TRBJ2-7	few	CASSPLIDYEQYF	TGTGCCAGCAGCCCCCTAATAGACTACGAGCAGTACTTC
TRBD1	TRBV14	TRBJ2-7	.	CASSHPGQGAYEQYF	TGTGCCAGCAGCCATCCGGGACAGGGGGCGTACGAGCAGTACTTC
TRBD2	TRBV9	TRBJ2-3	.	CASSVPRGGGAPEDTQYF	TGTGCCAGCAGCGTACCCCGTGGCGGGGGGGCCCCCGAAGATACGCAGTATTTT
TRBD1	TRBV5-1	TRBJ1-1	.	CASSPRTGRELGAFF	TGCGCCAGCAGCCCGAGGACAGGGCGCGAGCTCGGAGCTTTCTTT
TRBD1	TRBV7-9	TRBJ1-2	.	CASRTDRGKNYGYTF	TGTGCCAGCAGAACCGACAGGGGGAAGAACTATGGCTACACCTTC
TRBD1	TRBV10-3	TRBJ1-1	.	CAISESGQLAFF	TGTGCCATCAGTGAGTCGGGACAGCTAGCTTTCTTT
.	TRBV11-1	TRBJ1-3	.	CASSSRGEGNTIYF	TGTGCCAGCAGCTCCCGGGGAGAAGGAAACACCATATATTTT
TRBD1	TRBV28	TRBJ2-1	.	CASSPSGTGDVNEQFF	TGTGCCAGCAGTCCCAGTGGGACAGGGGACGTCAATGAGCAGTTCTTC
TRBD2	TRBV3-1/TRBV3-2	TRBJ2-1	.	CASSQVGSGRSYNEQFF	TGTGCCAGCAGCCAAGTCGGGAGCGGGAGGTCCTACAATGAGCAGTTCTTC
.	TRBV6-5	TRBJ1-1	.	CASSYHARAEAFF	TGTGCCAGCAGTTACCACGCGAGAGCTGAAGCTTTCTTT
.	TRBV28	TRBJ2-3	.	CASSPGTRTNTDTQYF	TGTGCCAGCAGTCCCGGGACTCGGACGAACACAGATACGCAGTATTTT
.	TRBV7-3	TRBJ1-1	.	CASSSRKGGTEAFF	TGTGCCAGCAGCTCAAGAAAAGGAGGAACTGAAGCTTTCTTT
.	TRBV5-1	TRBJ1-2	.	CASSQDRNPSYGYTF	TGCGCCAGCAGCCAGGACAGAAACCCATCTTATGGCTACACCTTC
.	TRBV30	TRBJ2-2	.	CAWAPGTGELFF	TGTGCCTGGGCCCCCGGCACCGGGGAGCTGTTTTTT
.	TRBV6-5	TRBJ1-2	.	CASSRTGFAGYTF	TGTGCCAGCAGCAGAACAGGGTTTGCTGGCTACACCTTC
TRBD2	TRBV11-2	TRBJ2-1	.	CASSSLKREGYNEQFF	TGTGCCAGCAGTTCTTTAAAGCGGGAGGGTTACAATGAGCAGTTCTTC
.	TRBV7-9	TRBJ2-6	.	CASSLPQGTNVLTF	TGTGCCAGCAGCCTACCGCAGGGAACCAACGTCCTGACTTTC
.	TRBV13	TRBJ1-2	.	CASSLEGWGYGYTF	TGTGCCAGCAGCTTGGAGGGCTGGGGGTATGGCTACACCTTC
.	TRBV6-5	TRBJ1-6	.	CATRRGKNSPLHF	TGTGCCACCCGGAGAGGGAAGAATTCACCCCTCCACTTT
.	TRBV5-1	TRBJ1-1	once	CASSPRAGMNTEAFF	TGCGCCAGCAGCCCCAGGGCGGGGATGAACACTGAAGCTTTCTTT
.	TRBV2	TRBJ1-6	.	CASSEAGGGTGSPLHF	TGTGCCAGCAGTGAAGCGGGCGGGGGGACTGGATCACCCCTCCACTTT
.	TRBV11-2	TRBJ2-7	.	CASSLGGHEQYF	TGTGCCAGCAGCTTAGGGGGCCACGAGCAGTACTTC
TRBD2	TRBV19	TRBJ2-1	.	CASSITGGTVEQFF	TGTGCCAGTAGTATAACGGGGGGGACGGTTGAGCAGTTCTTC
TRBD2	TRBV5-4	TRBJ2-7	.	CASSLVYGRSYEQYF	TGTGCCAGCAGCTTAGTGTACGGGAGGTCCTACGAGCAGTACTTC
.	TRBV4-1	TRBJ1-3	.	CASSQVRSSGNTIYF	TGCGCCAGCAGCCAAGTCCGGAGTTCTGGAAACACCATATATTTT
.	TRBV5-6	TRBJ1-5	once	CASSAGVNQPQHF	TGTGCCAGCAGTGCGGGGGTCAATCAGCCCCAGCATTTT
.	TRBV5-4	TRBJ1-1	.	CASRSLNTEAFF	TGTGCCAGCCGGTCATTGAACACTGAAGCTTTCTTT
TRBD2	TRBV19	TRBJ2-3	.	CASSIRGLADSTDTQYF	TGTGCCAGTAGTATACGGGGACTAGCGGATAGCACAGATACGCAGTATTTT
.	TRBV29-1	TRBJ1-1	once	CSVEAGGGTEAFF	TGCAGCGTTGAGGCGGGAGGGGGCACTGAAGCTTTCTTT
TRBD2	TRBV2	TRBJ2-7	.	CASSEDLSGREFYEQYF	TGTGCCAGCAGTGAAGATCTTAGCGGGAGGGAATTCTACGAGCAGTACTTC
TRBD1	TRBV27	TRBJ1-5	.	CASRIGQGGNQPQHF	TGTGCCAGCAGGATTGGACAGGGCGGCAATCAGCCCCAGCATTTT
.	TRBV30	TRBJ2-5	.	CASTHLADDQETQYF	TGTGCCTCTACCCACTTAGCAGACGACCAAGAGACCCAGTACTTC
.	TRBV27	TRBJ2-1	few	CASTRWAGSDEQFF	TGTGCCAGCACCAGGTGGGCAGGGTCGGATGAGCAGTTCTTC
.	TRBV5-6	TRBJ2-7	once	CASSTTANYEQYF	TGTGCCAGCAGCACGACAGCGAACTACGAGCAGTACTTC
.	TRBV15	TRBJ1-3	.	CATSRDRGPGNTIYF	TGTGCCACCAGCAGAGACAGGGGTCCTGGAAACACCATATATTTT
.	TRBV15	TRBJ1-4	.	CATSRGRGSGKLFF	TGTGCCACCAGCAGAGGCAGGGGCAGCGGAAAACTGTTTTTT
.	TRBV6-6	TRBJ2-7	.	CAGSLRGTEQYF	TGTGCCGGCAGCCTCCGGGGGACGGAGCAGTACTTC
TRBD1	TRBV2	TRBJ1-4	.	CASSPHRTGRIWEKLFF	TGTGCCAGCTCCCCCCATAGGACAGGGAGGATTTGGGAAAAACTGTTTTTT
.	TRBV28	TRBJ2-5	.	CASSFQTGAVGETQYF	TGTGCCAGCAGTTTCCAGACAGGAGCAGTAGGAGAGACCCAGTACTTC
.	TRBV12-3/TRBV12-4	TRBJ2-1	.	CASSSGEDEQFF	TGTGCCAGCAGTTCTGGGGAGGATGAGCAGTTCTTC
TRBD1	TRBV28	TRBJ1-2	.	CASSLNRGQGYTF	TGTGCCAGCAGTTTAAACAGGGGGCAAGGCTACACCTTC
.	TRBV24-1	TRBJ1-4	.	CATSDGHNEKLFF	TGTGCCACCAGTGACGGACATAATGAAAAACTGTTTTTT
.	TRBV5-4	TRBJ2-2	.	CASRLNTGELFF	TGTGCCAGCAGACTCAACACCGGGGAGCTGTTTTTT
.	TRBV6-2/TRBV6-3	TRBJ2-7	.	CASSYPSGGAFTYEQYF	TGTGCCAGCAGTTACCCGAGCGGCGGAGCCTTCACCTACGAGCAGTACTTC
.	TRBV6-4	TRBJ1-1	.	CASSLDRTFEAFF	TGTGCCAGCAGTCTGGACAGAACGTTTGAAGCTTTCTTT
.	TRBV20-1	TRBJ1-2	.	CSAKRYGYTF	TGCAGTGCTAAGCGGTATGGCTACACCTTC
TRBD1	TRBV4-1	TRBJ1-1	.	CASSHPGWTGKAFF	TGCGCCAGCAGCCACCCCGGATGGACAGGGAAGGCTTTCTTT
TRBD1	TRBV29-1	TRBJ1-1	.	CSARGGQQMNTEAFF	TGCAGCGCAAGAGGGGGACAGCAAATGAACACTGAAGCTTTCTTT
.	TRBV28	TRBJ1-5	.	CASSLVGASNQPQHF	TGTGCCAGCAGTTTAGTGGGGGCAAGCAATCAGCCCCAGCATTTT
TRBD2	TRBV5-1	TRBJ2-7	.	CASSWRLAGGERYEQYF	TGCGCCAGCAGCTGGCGGTTAGCGGGAGGAGAACGCTACGAGCAGTACTTC